These T cell receptor beta chains were read from a single sample in a study of graft-versus-host responses after intestinal transplantation. Using immunoSEQ multiplex PCR, the repertoire was profiled, and TCRdb retains in-frame clones only, with some absent. The sample includes more than 90,000 clones, more than 90% of them seen just once. Antigens for these TCRs are unknown. The input for sequencing was unstimulated CD4+ T cells sorted from spleen or lymph node cells, taken before transplant. Receptors were obtained from a human donor who was the organ donor for an intestinal transplant. The CDR3 runs from the conserved cysteine through the conserved F or W. The D gene is left open where the match is weak. The listing skips clone size in some rows; elsewhere it reads once, few, many or a size class.

V gene	J gene	clone size	D gene	CDR3 protein	CDR3 DNA
TRBV18	TRBJ1-1	.	.	CASSPSGHTEAFF	TGTGCCAGCTCACCTTCGGGCCACACTGAAGCTTTCTTT
TRBV29-1	TRBJ1-1	.	.	CSVDRTNTEAFF	TGCAGCGTTGATCGGACGAACACTGAAGCTTTCTTT
TRBV7-2	TRBJ2-3	.	TRBD2	CASSRRPGLHNGGDTQYF	TGTGCCAGCAGCCGACGTCCGGGACTACATAACGGCGGCGATACGCAGTATTTT
TRBV6-5	TRBJ2-2	.	TRBD2	CASSSIAGGELFF	TGTGCCAGCAGTTCCATAGCGGGAGGGGAGCTGTTTTTT
TRBV7-2	TRBJ2-7	.	.	CASKVSGAYEQYF	TGTGCCAGCAAGGTTAGCGGAGCCTACGAGCAGTACTTC
TRBV2	TRBJ1-1	few	.	CASSEDGPNTEAFF	TGTGCCAGCAGTGAGGACGGACCGAACACTGAAGCTTTCTTT
TRBV30	TRBJ2-7	.	.	CASRGPYEQYF	TGTGCCTCTAGGGGTCCCTACGAGCAGTACTTC
TRBV6-5	TRBJ2-4	.	.	CASSPRDAIGNIQYF	TGTGCCAGCAGTCCCCGGGACGCCATCGGAAACATTCAGTACTTC
TRBV2	TRBJ2-1	.	TRBD1	CASSTGQGAGYNEQFF	TGTGCCAGCAGTACGGGACAGGGGGCCGGCTACAATGAGCAGTTCTTC
TRBV4-2	TRBJ2-7	.	TRBD1	CASSQYGDRGQGEVYEQYF	TGTGCCAGCAGCCAATATGGGGACAGGGGCCAGGGGGAAGTCTACGAGCAGTACTTC
TRBV21-1	TRBJ2-1	.	.	CASSNNREGSYNEQFF	TGTGCCAGCAGCAATAACAGGGAGGGCTCCTACAATGAGCAGTTCTTC
TRBV11-2	TRBJ2-7	.	TRBD2	CASSLILASGRAYEQYF	TGTGCCAGCAGCTTAATCTTAGCTAGCGGGAGGGCCTACGAGCAGTACTTC